The 30 T cell receptor beta chains reported below all come from one sample, sequenced in a study of STAT5B mutations in CD4+ large granular lymphocyte leukemia. The method was immunoSEQ multiplex PCR; TCRdb's version includes in-frame clones alone and lacks a portion of them. Of around 32,000 clones in the sample, 70% to 85% were seen once. The sequencing sample was made of CD4+ T cells from blood buffy coats. Receptors were obtained from a human donor in good health.

In this sample, this clone turned up a few times. J is TRBJ1-2 and V is TRBV2; 8 bases fit TRBD1. The CDR3 consists of 14 residues. Germline loops: CDR1 SNHLY, CDR2 FYNNEI. V dropped 1 base and J dropped 7; count of bases not matched to a gene: 5. Here the CDR3 DNA reads TGTGCCAGCAGTGAAGTCGTCAGGGGGCCTGGCTACACCTTC. It codes for CASSEVVRGPGYTF.

The rearrangement uses TRBV4-3 and TRBJ1-1, with D uncertain. This CDR3 spans 14 amino acids. Germline CDR1 LGHNA, CDR2 YSLEER. With 1 base removed from V and 5 bases from J, the gap between germline ends came to 11 bases. The CDR3 nucleotides are TGCGCCAGCAGCCAAGTAGCAGTCACAACTGAAGCTTTCTTT. Translation: CASSQVAVTTEAFF.

The chain recombines TRBV15 with TRBJ2-2; no clear D. Germline V gives CDR1 LNHNV, CDR2 YYDKDF (reference sequence). This CDR3 is built from 14 residues. Trimming took 0 bases from V and 3 from J, leaving 5 bases between them. CDR3 nucleotides: TGTGCCACCAGCAGAGATCAACACACCGGGGAGCTGTTTTTT. It codes for CATSRDQHTGELFF.

V usage is TRBV5-4 and J usage is TRBJ2-1; D might be TRBD1 (5 bases). Germline V gene lookup returns CDR1 SGHNT and CDR2 YYREEE (reference sequence). The CDR3 runs to 16 residues. Trimming shortened V by 2 bases and J by 2 bases, and 14 bases separated the two germline ends. The CDR3 nucleotides are TGTGCCAGCAGCTTCGGACATAGCTTCCCCTACAATGAGCAGTTCTTC. Protein sequence: CASSFGHSFPYNEQFF. The whole variable domain, filled in from reference TRBV5-4 and TRBJ2-1, reads ETGVTQSPTHLIKTRGQQVTLRCSSQSGHNTVSWYQQALGQGPQFIFQYYREEENGRGNFPPRFSGLQFPNYSSELNVNALELDDSALYLCASSFGHSFPYNEQFFGPGTRLTVL.

The V call is TRBV19, the J call TRBJ2-5; D is perhaps TRBD2 (6 bases). The CDR3 totals 13 residues. V lost 4 bases to trimming and J lost 5 bases, with 11 bases between them. Germline assignment: CDR1 LNHDA and CDR2 SQIVND (reference sequence). The CDR3 DNA reads TGTGCCAGTAGTAGCGGGGCCCAGGAGACCCAGTACTTC. It encodes CASSSGAQETQYF.

This rearrangement joins TRBV6-1 to TRBJ1-2; TRBD1 agrees at 8 bases. Germline V CDR1 and CDR2: MNHNS, SASEGT. Germline trimming cut 1 base from V and 4 bases from J; bases unmatched to any gene: 8. The CDR3 contains 16 residues. For the CDR3, the DNA is TGTGCCAGCAGTGAAGGGATGGGACAGGCAGGCTATGGCTACACCTTC. It codes for CASSEGMGQAGYGYTF.

CDR3 amino acids: CASSTDSYGYTF. For the CDR3, the DNA is TGTGCCAGCAGTACGGACAGCTATGGCTACACCTTC. The gene calls are TRBV6-6 and TRBJ1-2, with a possible D match to TRBD1 (6 bases). Germline V gene sequence: CDR1 MNHNY, CDR2 SVGAGI (reference sequence). Trimming shortened V by 5 bases and J by 4 bases, and 8 bases separated the two germline ends. The CDR3 covers 12 residues.

The V and J genes are TRBV19 and TRBJ2-2, with D tentatively TRBD1 (5 bases). CDR3 length: 15 residues. The ends were cut back, 9 bases at V and 4 bases at J, with 18 bases in the middle. Germline loops: CDR1 LNHDA, CDR2 SQIVND (reference sequence). The CDR3 protein is CASQIPGRGTGELFF. The CDR3 nucleotides read TGTGCCAGCCAGATTCCAGGGCGCGGCACCGGGGAGCTGTTTTTT.

This clone was picked up a small number of times. This chain uses TRBV10-3 with TRBJ1-1; unclear D gene. The V and J ends lost 3 bases and 0 bases respectively, with 5 bases between them. CDR3 size: 13 residues. Per germline, CDR1 ENHRY and CDR2 SYGVKD. CDR3: CAISDRVNTEAFF. CDR3 nucleotides: TGTGCCATCAGTGACAGAGTGAACACTGAAGCTTTCTTT.

CDR3 amino acids: CASSFRTRVGEGSTDTQYF. CDR3 bases: TGTGCCAGCAGCTTCCGGACAAGGGTTGGGGAAGGTAGCACAGATACGCAGTATTTT. The chain employs TRBV7-2 and TRBJ2-3, with TRBD1 as a possible D gene (5 bases). The germline V gene has CDR1 SGHTA and CDR2 FQGNSA. The CDR3 consists of 19 residues. The ends were cut back, 3 bases at V and 0 bases at J, with 22 bases in the middle.

The chain joins TRBV7-2 to TRBJ1-3, with D maybe TRBD1 (5 bases). The CDR3 covers 14 residues. Germline CDR1 is SGHTA and CDR2 is FQGNSA. Trimming shortened V by 4 bases and J by 1 base, and 8 bases separated the two germline ends. The CDR3 is CASSSRASGNTIYF. CDR3 DNA: TGTGCCAGCAGCTCCAGGGCGTCTGGAAACACCATATATTTT. Filled out from reference TRBV7-2 and TRBJ1-3, the complete variable domain reads GAGVSQSPSNKVTEKGKDVELRCDPISGHTALYWYRQSLGQGLEFLIYFQGNSAPDKSGLPSDRFSAERTGGSVSTLTIQRTQQEDSAVYLCASSSRASGNTIYFGEGSWLTVV.

The gene calls are TRBV6-1 and TRBJ1-1; D gene ambiguous. V was pared by 7 bases and J by 2 bases, with 14 bases between. CDR1 MNHNS and CDR2 SASEGT come from the germline V gene. The CDR3 runs to 14 residues. The CDR3 sequence: CASTERTLNTEAFF. CDR3 sequence (DNA): TGTGCCAGCACCGAAAGGACTCTCAACACTGAAGCTTTCTTT.

The chain has TRBV28 and TRBJ1-1, with 9 bases fitting TRBD1. The J segment lost 8 bases and the V segment lost 6 bases, leaving 1 base of the junction unmatched. The CDR3 is 11 amino acids. Germline assignment: CDR1 MDHEN and CDR2 SYDVKM. The CDR3 sequence is CASRDRGEAFF. The DNA for the CDR3 is TGTGCCAGCAGGGACAGGGGAGAAGCTTTCTTT.

On this clone: Germline and junction disagree at one end, which may indicate a read error. The gene calls are TRBV6-5 and TRBJ1-5; D not certain. The CDR3 contains 13 residues. Germline loops: CDR1 MNHEY, CDR2 SVGAGI. CDR3 region: CASSYGSDQPQHF. Here the CDR3 DNA reads TGTGCCAGCAGTTACGGTAGCGATCAGCCCCAGCATTTT.

The genes are TRBV4-1 and TRBJ2-1; 12 bases agree with TRBD2. The junction had 7 bases not matched to a gene; V was cut back by 6 bases and J by 7 bases. The CDR3 consists of 15 residues. Per the germline V gene, CDR1 is MGHRA and CDR2 is YSYEKL. The CDR3 loop reads CASRSLAGGLNEQFF. In nucleotides, the CDR3 is TGCGCCAGCAGGTCACTAGCGGGGGGTTTGAATGAGCAGTTCTTC.

This chain joins TRBV6-1 and TRBJ1-2; D is perhaps TRBD1 (5 bases). The CDR3 contains 14 residues. Looked up from germline, CDR1 is MNHNS and CDR2 is SASEGT. Trimming pared 7 bases from V and 4 bases from J, leaving 16 bases between. CDR3 residues: CASTWGGGIYGYTF. Here the CDR3 DNA reads TGTGCCAGCACATGGGGCGGCGGAATCTATGGCTACACCTTC.

This clone appeared a single time. The chain couples TRBV18 to TRBJ2-3; 8 bases are shared with TRBD2. J gave up 2 bases and V 3 bases, and 7 bases lay outside the gene matches. The germline V gene has CDR1 KGHSH and CDR2 LQKENI. The CDR3 is 16 residues long. CDR3 nucleotides: TGTGCCAGCTCACCCCGGGTAGCGGGGTACACAGATACGCAGTATTTT. Protein sequence: CASSPRVAGYTDTQYF.

The CDR3 sequence: CASSLAGRAHYGYTF. The CDR3 coding sequence is TGTGCCAGCAGCTTGGCCGGGCGGGCGCACTATGGCTACACCTTC. The gene calls are TRBV5-6 and TRBJ1-2; D is undetermined. Trimming stripped 0 bases from V and 3 bases from J, with 12 bases between. From germline, CDR1 is SGHDT and CDR2 YYEEEE. The CDR3 totals 15 residues.

The rearrangement uses TRBV7-2 and TRBJ2-7; D is uncertain. This CDR3 has 14 residues. Germline-derived CDR1 and CDR2 are SGHTA and FQGNSA. The germline V and J ends were trimmed by 3 bases and 0 bases, with 9 bases remaining between them. CDR3 bases: TGTGCCAGCAGCTTGGGGATTTCCTCCTACGAGCAGTACTTC. Its translation is CASSLGISSYEQYF.

V and J are TRBV9 and TRBJ2-2; 13 bases line up with TRBD2. The CDR3 contains 15 residues. With V trimmed by 3 bases and J by 8 bases, 4 bases remained unmatched. Germline CDR1 and CDR2: SGDLS and YYNGEE. The CDR3 DNA reads TGTGCCAGCAGCGCGGGGACTAGCGGGGTAGGGGAGCTGTTTTTT. Amino acid sequence: CASSAGTSGVGELFF.

This clone has only a few counts. The chain has TRBV6-6 and TRBJ2-5; perhaps TRBD2 as D (6 bases). V was clipped by 6 bases and J by 5 bases, with 13 bases between them. The CDR3 is 13 amino acids. The germline V gene encodes CDR1 MNHNY and CDR2 SVGAGI (reference sequence). The CDR3 region has the DNA TGTGCCAGCAGACGGACGGAGGGGGAGACCCAGTACTTC. It encodes CASRRTEGETQYF.

The rearrangement links TRBV6-6 to TRBJ1-1; the match to TRBD1 covers 8 bases. This CDR3 contains 14 residues. With 5 bases clipped from V and 4 bases from J, the junction kept 6 bases outside the gene matches. Germline V gives CDR1 MNHNY, CDR2 SVGAGI (reference sequence). The CDR3 reads CASSKDREGTEAFF. DNA for the CDR3: TGTGCCAGCAGTAAGGACAGGGAAGGCACTGAAGCTTTCTTT.

This clone was picked up one time. The chain recombines TRBV15 with TRBJ2-5, with 8 nucleotides matching TRBD2. This CDR3 region has 14 residues. V shed 0 bases and J 4 bases; nucleotides not matched to a gene: 1. In germline, CDR1 is LNHNV, CDR2 YYDKDF (reference sequence). CDR3 region: CATSRDTSGETQYF. DNA of the CDR3: TGTGCCACCAGCAGAGATACTAGCGGAGAGACCCAGTACTTC.

CDR3 sequence: CASSLSGRTEAFF. For the CDR3, the DNA is TGTGCCAGCAGTTTATCAGGGCGAACTGAAGCTTTCTTT. This chain connects TRBV27 to TRBJ1-1; no clear D. The CDR3 has 13 amino acids. V lost 0 bases and J lost 5, with 7 bases in between. Germline V gene sequence: CDR1 MNHEY, CDR2 SMNVEV (reference sequence).

The gene calls are TRBV10-3 and TRBJ2-5; 8 bases fit TRBD2. V shed 7 bases and J 5 bases; nucleotides not matched to a gene: 6. This CDR3 is 13 amino acids long. Per germline, CDR1 ENHRY and CDR2 SYGVKD. CDR3 nucleotide sequence: TGTGCCATCAAGCCGGGGGGGCGGGAGACCCAGTACTTC. Amino acids: CAIKPGGRETQYF.

The genes are TRBV19 and TRBJ1-3; D is uncertain. Trimming removed 3 bases at V and 0 bases at J, with 12 bases between. CDR1 and CDR2 from the germline V gene are LNHDA and SQIVND (reference sequence). The CDR3 is 16 amino acids. The CDR3 here is CASSITAYVSGNTIYF. In DNA form, the CDR3 reads TGTGCCAGTAGTATCACAGCCTACGTCTCTGGAAACACCATATATTTT.

This sequence joins TRBV7-2 and TRBJ2-3; 8 bases agree with TRBD1. The ends lost 0 bases at V and 4 bases at J; junction bases unmatched: 0. The CDR3 sequence is 14 residues long. Germline CDR1 reads SGHTA; CDR2 reads FQGNSA. CDR3 sequence: CASSLARGPDTQYF. The CDR3 nucleotides are TGTGCCAGCAGCTTAGCCAGGGGGCCAGATACGCAGTATTTT.

The genes are TRBV6-5 and TRBJ2-3; TRBD1 or TRBD2 may be the D gene (5 bases each). Germline CDR1 and CDR2: MNHEY and SVGAGI. Trimming stripped 3 bases from V and 6 bases from J, with 16 bases between. This CDR3 has 15 amino acids. CDR3 amino acids: CASSYIGEWGDTQYF. Here the CDR3 DNA reads TGTGCCAGCAGTTATATCGGGGAGTGGGGGGATACGCAGTATTTT.

The chain has TRBV2 and TRBJ2-5, with 7 bases aligning to TRBD1. CDR3 size: 14 residues. J gave up 5 bases and V 8 bases, and 11 bases lay outside the gene matches. Looked up from germline, CDR1 is SNHLY and CDR2 is FYNNEI. The CDR3 reads CASHDRAMYETQYF. In DNA, the CDR3 is TGTGCCAGCCACGACAGGGCCATGTATGAGACCCAGTACTTC.

This clone showed up just once. The chain employs TRBV18 and TRBJ1-3; 8 positions match TRBD1. The CDR3 contains 17 residues. Germline V gene sequence: CDR1 KGHSH, CDR2 LQKENI. J lost 5 bases, V lost 4 bases, and 13 bases had no gene match. CDR3: CASSLRQTGEGRNTIYF. The CDR3 bases are TGTGCCAGCTCACTCCGGCAGACAGGGGAGGGGAGAAACACCATATATTTT. The variable domain in full, completed from reference TRBV18 and TRBJ1-3, reads NAGVMQNPRHLVRRRGQEARLRCSPMKGHSHVYWYRQLPEEGLKFMVYLQKENIIDESGMPKERFSAEFPKEGPSILRIQQVVRGDSAAYFCASSLRQTGEGRNTIYFGEGSWLTVV.